Following are 7 T cell receptor beta chains from one sample sequenced in a study of blood T cell repertoires in COVID-19. Libraries were prepared by immunoSEQ multiplex PCR; TCRdb keeps only in-frame clonotypes and omits some of them. Among more than 300,000 clones listed, around 87% were seen once. Sample: peripheral blood. The receptor set was obtained from a young woman with COVID-19, enrolled during active disease.

The chain is built from TRBV29-1 and TRBJ2-7; TRBD1 might be the D (5 bases). The CDR3 spans 12 residues. V shed 7 bases and J shed 6 bases, with 16 bases lying between them. Germline lookup yields CDR1 SQVTM and CDR2 ANQGSEA. The CDR3 sequence is CSGWQGPGEQYF. The CDR3 DNA is TGCAGCGGATGGCAGGGCCCCGGCGAGCAGTACTTC.

This clone was seen only a few times. The chain recombines TRBV28 with TRBJ1-1, with D uncertain. Germline CDR1 reads MDHEN; CDR2 reads SYDVKM. CDR3 length: 14 residues. V lost 6 bases to trimming and J lost 1 base, with 12 bases between them. The CDR3 reads CASSYDTKNTEAFF. The CDR3 DNA reads as TGTGCCAGCAGCTATGACACAAAGAACACTGAAGCTTTCTTT.

The chain carries TRBV29-1 and TRBJ2-7; TRBD2 matches 9 bases. The germline V gene has CDR1 SQVTM and CDR2 ANQGSEA. J lost 7 bases, V lost 4 bases, and 23 bases had no gene match. The CDR3 spans 18 residues. CDR3 loop: CSVADLSGSDPLGGEQYF. The CDR3 nucleotides are TGCAGCGTTGCGGACCTTAGCGGGAGCGACCCGCTTGGGGGAGAGCAGTACTTC.

This chain joins TRBV9 and TRBJ2-5, with 10 positions matching TRBD2. Germline trimming cut 0 bases from V and 4 bases from J; bases unmatched to any gene: 6. The germline V gene encodes CDR1 SGDLS and CDR2 YYNGEE. This CDR3 has 16 amino acids. In DNA form, the CDR3 reads TGTGCCAGCAGCGTAGAGAGCGGGAGGGCGGGAGAGACCCAGTACTTC. This encodes CASSVESGRAGETQYF. Supplemented by reference TRBV9 and TRBJ2-5, the full variable domain reads DSGVTQTPKHLITATGQRVTLRCSPRSGDLSVYWYQQSLDQGLQFLIQYYNGEERAKGNILERFSAQQFPDLHSELNLSSLELGDSALYFCASSVESGRAGETQYFGPGTRLLVL.

The chain employs TRBV11-2 and TRBJ2-7; 12 nucleotides align to TRBD2. V trimming: 5 bases; J trimming: 3 bases; junction bases outside the gene matches: 8. CDR1 is SGHAT and CDR2 is FQNNGV in the germline V gene. The CDR3 is 16 amino acids. CDR3 sequence: CASSPRTSGKNYEQYF. CDR3 bases: TGTGCCAGCAGCCCCCGGACTAGCGGGAAGAACTACGAGCAGTACTTC. The variable domain in full, with the rest retrieved from reference TRBV11-2 and TRBJ2-7, is EAGVAQSPRYKIIEKRQSVAFWCNPISGHATLYWYQQILGQGPKLLIQFQNNGVVDDSQLPKDRFSAERLKGVDSTLKIQPAKLEDSAVYLCASSPRTSGKNYEQYFGPGTRLTVT.

This sequence joins TRBV27 and TRBJ2-3; 10 nucleotides align to TRBD1. This CDR3 has 15 amino acids. V was pared by 4 bases and J by 1 base, with 2 bases of the junction left unmatched. Germline V gives CDR1 MNHEY, CDR2 SMNVEV (reference sequence). The CDR3 loop reads CASSSGTGGTDTQYF. For the CDR3, the DNA is TGTGCCAGCAGTTCCGGGACAGGGGGCACAGATACGCAGTATTTT.

The chain couples TRBV25-1 to TRBJ2-3, with 12 bases aligning to TRBD2. The CDR3 extends over 15 amino acids. V lost 4 bases and J lost 4; bases outside the gene matches: 3. Germline-derived CDR1 and CDR2 are MGHDK and SYGVNS. In DNA, the CDR3 is TGTGCCAGCAGTGGGGGACTAGCGGGCTCAGATACGCAGTATTTT. Its translation is CASSGGLAGSDTQYF. Together with reference TRBV25-1 and TRBJ2-3, the CDR3 gives the full variable domain: EADIYQTPRYLVIGTGKKITLECSQTMGHDKMYWYQQDPGMELHLIHYSYGVNSTEKGDLSSESTVSRIRTEHFPLTLESARPSHTSQYLCASSGGLAGSDTQYFGPGTRLTVL.